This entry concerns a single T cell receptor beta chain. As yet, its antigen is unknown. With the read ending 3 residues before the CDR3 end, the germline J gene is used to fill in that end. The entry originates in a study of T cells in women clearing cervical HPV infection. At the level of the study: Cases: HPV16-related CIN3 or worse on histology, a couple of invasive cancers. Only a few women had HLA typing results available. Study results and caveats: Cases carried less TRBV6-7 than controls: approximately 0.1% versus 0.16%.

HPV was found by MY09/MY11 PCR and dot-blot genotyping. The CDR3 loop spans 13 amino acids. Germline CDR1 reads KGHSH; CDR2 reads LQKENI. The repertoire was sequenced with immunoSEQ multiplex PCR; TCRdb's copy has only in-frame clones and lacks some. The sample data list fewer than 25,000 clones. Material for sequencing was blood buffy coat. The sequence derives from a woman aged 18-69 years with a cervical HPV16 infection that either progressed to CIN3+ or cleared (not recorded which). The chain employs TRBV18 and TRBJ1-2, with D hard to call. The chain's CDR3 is CASSPNRDNDYTF. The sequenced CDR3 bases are TGTGCCAGCTCACCAAACAGAGACAATGAC.